This T cell receptor beta chain was observed in a study of shared clonotypes between healthy human individuals. Samples left unsorted employed around 92 million PBMCs for genomic DNA. After removal of 0 bases from V and 0 bases from J, the junction contained 7 bases not matched to a gene. CDR3 length: 16 residues. The germline CDR1 and CDR2 sequences are GTSNPN and SVGIG (reference sequence). DNA from unsorted PBMC was sequenced on ten immunoSEQ deep assay plates. In the source study's methods: Junction-only immunoSEQ sequences carried no quality scores, so filtering differed. Libraries were prepared by immunoSEQ multiplex PCR; TCRdb keeps only in-frame clonotypes and omits some of them. The V and J calls and clone size are taken from that table; D and trimming were inferred from the DNA. The data contain fewer than 650,000 clones, over 65% of them singletons. This clone was seen just once.

The sequencing input was PBMCs. The chain joins TRBV30 to TRBJ2-7, with 8 bases fitting TRBD2. The source of this sequence is a woman between 40 and 55 years old in good health. Some clones in this sample may be carry-over from other donors' samples. The DNA of the CDR3 is TGTGCCTGGAGTGTCCGGTACGGGACTAGCTCCTACGAGCAGTACTTC. It yields the protein CAWSVRYGTSSYEQYF.